This TCR beta chain was sequenced in a study of T-cell reconstitution after alpha-beta-depleted transplantation in children. This clonotype was observed at least ten times. Germline loops: CDR1 SQVTM, CDR2 ANQGSEA. V gave up 5 bases and J gave up 6 bases; unmatched junction bases: 7. The CDR3 loop spans 13 amino acids. Researchers prepared the TCRbeta library using unique molecular identifiers, the study reports. TCRdb re-called the PCR reads with MiXCR, one entry per CDR3 protein. This sample has approximately 210,000 distinct CDR3 sequences, with 14% to 15% found just once. This receptor was obtained from a human donor who donated a stem cell graft to a child with acute lymphoblastic leukemia. This sample comprised PBMCs from the stem cell graft donor, obtained from the stem cell graft. The rearrangement joins TRBV29-1 to TRBJ2-7; 10 bases line up with TRBD2. CDR3 sequence (DNA): TGCAGCGTTACCTGGGCTAGCGGGAGCGAGCAGTACTTC. Its protein product is CSVTWASGSEQYF.